Listed below are T cell receptor beta chains from one sample, sequenced in a study of cytomegalovirus exposure and HLA in healthy donors. The protocol was immunoSEQ multiplex PCR, while the TCRdb copy is restricted to in-frame clones and leaves out a portion. The sample consists of about 160,000 clones, 80% of them appearing once. The sequenced sample consisted of PBMCs. These receptors originate from a woman aged 50 to 60 in good health and CMV-seropositive. Both conserved end residues are part of each CDR3. The D gene is left open where the match is weak. Only part of the rows carry a size: once, few, many, or a class if the clone is expanded.

d_gene: TRBD1
v_gene: TRBV5-4
j_gene: TRBJ2-5
abundance: -
len: 15
CDR3aa: CASSLPQGAAETQYF
CDR3nt: TGTGCCAGCAGCTTGCCACAGGGGGCTGCGGAGACCCAGTACTTC

d_gene: -
v_gene: TRBV20-1
j_gene: TRBJ1-2
abundance: -
len: 11
CDR3aa: CSVRHGIGYTF
CDR3nt: TGCAGTGTTCGACACGGGATCGGCTACACCTTC

d_gene: TRBD1
v_gene: TRBV10-2
j_gene: TRBJ2-7
abundance: -
len: 13
CDR3aa: CASSEGAQYEQYF
CDR3nt: TGCGCCAGCAGCGAGGGGGCGCAATACGAGCAGTACTTC

d_gene: -
v_gene: TRBV19
j_gene: TRBJ1-2
abundance: few
len: 14
CDR3aa: CASSYVQPNYGYTF
CDR3nt: TGTGCCAGTAGTTATGTACAGCCAAACTATGGCTACACCTTC

d_gene: TRBD2
v_gene: TRBV7-9
j_gene: TRBJ2-5
abundance: -
len: 16
CDR3aa: CASSPRLAGGQETQYF
CDR3nt: TGTGCCAGCAGCCCAAGACTAGCGGGGGGGCAAGAGACCCAGTACTTC

d_gene: TRBD2
v_gene: TRBV29-1
j_gene: TRBJ2-7
abundance: -
len: 14
CDR3aa: CSVVTSGSGYEQYF
CDR3nt: TGCAGCGTTGTAACTAGCGGGAGCGGCTACGAGCAGTACTTC

d_gene: -
v_gene: TRBV4-2
j_gene: TRBJ2-5
abundance: -
len: 13
CDR3aa: CASSQGSQETQYF
CDR3nt: TGTGCCAGCAGCCAAGGGAGCCAAGAGACCCAGTACTTC

d_gene: -
v_gene: TRBV19
j_gene: TRBJ2-5
abundance: once
len: 13
CDR3aa: CASSMQGGETQYF
CDR3nt: TGTGCCAGTAGTATGCAAGGGGGAGAGACCCAGTACTTC

d_gene: -
v_gene: TRBV28
j_gene: TRBJ1-1
abundance: few
len: 16
CDR3aa: CASSLRGGVKDTEAFF
CDR3nt: TGTGCCAGCAGTTTAAGGGGAGGGGTCAAGGACACTGAAGCTTTCTTT

d_gene: -
v_gene: TRBV7-9
j_gene: TRBJ2-7
abundance: few
len: 12
CDR3aa: CASSPTGYEQYF
CDR3nt: TGTGCCAGCAGCCCAACAGGATACGAGCAGTACTTC

d_gene: -
v_gene: TRBV7-3
j_gene: TRBJ1-1
abundance: -
len: 15
CDR3aa: CASSLEGGSVTEAFF
CDR3nt: TGTGCCAGCAGCTTAGAAGGCGGCTCGGTTACTGAAGCTTTCTTT

d_gene: TRBD1
v_gene: TRBV5-1
j_gene: TRBJ2-1
abundance: -
len: 18
CDR3aa: CASSLRDRGQTSSGEQFF
CDR3nt: TGCGCCAGCAGCTTACGAGACAGGGGGCAAACATCGTCGGGTGAGCAGTTCTTC

d_gene: -
v_gene: TRBV5-4
j_gene: TRBJ1-2
abundance: -
len: 15
CDR3aa: CASSLAGVGGYGYTF
CDR3nt: TGTGCCAGCAGCTTGGCAGGGGTTGGGGGCTATGGCTACACCTTC

d_gene: TRBD1
v_gene: TRBV5-1
j_gene: TRBJ1-1
abundance: -
len: 13
CDR3aa: CASSPKTGTEAFF
CDR3nt: TGCGCCAGCAGCCCCAAGACAGGGACTGAAGCTTTCTTT

d_gene: -
v_gene: TRBV4-3
j_gene: TRBJ1-2
abundance: -
len: 13
CDR3aa: CASSQGPNYGYTF
CDR3nt: TGCGCCAGCAGCCAGGGCCCGAACTATGGCTACACCTTC